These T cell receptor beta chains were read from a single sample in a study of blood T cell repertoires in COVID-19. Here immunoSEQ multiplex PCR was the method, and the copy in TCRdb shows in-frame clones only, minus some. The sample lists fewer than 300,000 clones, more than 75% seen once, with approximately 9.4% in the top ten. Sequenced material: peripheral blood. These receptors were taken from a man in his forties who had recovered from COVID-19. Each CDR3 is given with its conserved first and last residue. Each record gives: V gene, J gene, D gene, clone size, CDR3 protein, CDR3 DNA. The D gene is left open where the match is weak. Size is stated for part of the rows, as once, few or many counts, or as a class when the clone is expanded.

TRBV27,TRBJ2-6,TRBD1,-,CASSRTFRQGASGANVLTF,TGTGCCAGCAGTCGGACCTTCAGGCAGGGGGCTTCTGGGGCCAACGTCCTGACTTTC
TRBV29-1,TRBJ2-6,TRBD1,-,CSVEDRGLGYSGANVLTF,TGCAGCGTTGAAGATAGGGGGCTAGGGTACTCTGGGGCCAACGTCCTGACTTTC
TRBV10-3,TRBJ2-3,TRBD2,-,CAIRRGGSARDTQYF,TGTGCCATCAGGAGGGGCGGGAGCGCGAGAGATACGCAGTATTTT
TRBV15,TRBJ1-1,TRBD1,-,CATSKTGTGRFVNTEAFF,TGTGCCACCAGCAAAACCGGGACAGGGCGTTTTGTGAACACTGAAGCTTTCTTT
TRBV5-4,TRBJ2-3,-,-,CASSRASGYTDTQYF,TGTGCCAGCAGCCGGGCCAGCGGGTACACAGATACGCAGTATTTT
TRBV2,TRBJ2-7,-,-,CASTAGLRSSYEQYF,TGTGCCAGCACCGCGGGCCTCCGTAGCTCCTACGAGCAGTACTTC
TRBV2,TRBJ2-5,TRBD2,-,CASSEGRLASETQYF,TGTGCCAGCAGTGAAGGGCGACTAGCGTCAGAGACCCAGTACTTC
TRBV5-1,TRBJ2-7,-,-,CASSFLHYEQYF,TGCGCCAGCAGCTTTTTACACTACGAGCAGTACTTC
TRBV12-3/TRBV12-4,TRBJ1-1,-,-,CASRDRNTEAFF,TGTGCCAGCAGGGACAGGAACACTGAAGCTTTCTTT
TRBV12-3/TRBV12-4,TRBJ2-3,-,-,CASSPRDTQYF,TGTGCCAGCAGCCCGAGGGATACGCAGTATTTT
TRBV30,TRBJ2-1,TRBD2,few,CACSDAGGPSEQFF,TGTGCCTGCTCCGACGCGGGAGGGCCGAGTGAGCAGTTCTTC
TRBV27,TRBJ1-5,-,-,CASSSYQQGQPQHF,TGTGCCAGCAGTTCCTACCAACAGGGACAGCCCCAGCATTTT
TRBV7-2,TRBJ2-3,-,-,CASSSLRRDTQYF,TGTGCCAGCAGCTCCCTTAGGAGAGATACGCAGTATTTT